These T cell receptor beta chains were read from a single sample in a study of early T cells in non-severe SARS-CoV-2 infection. Each CDR3 protein is one row after TCRdb ran MiXCR on the 5' RACE reads. The top ten clones hold roughly 10% of a sample with tens of thousands of distinct CDR3 sequences, approximately 10% of them seen once. The sequencing input was whole blood. The receptors shown here come from an adult who was a healthcare worker with PCR-confirmed SARS-CoV-2 infection or an uninfected control (not recorded which). Both conserved end residues are part of each CDR3. Each record gives: clone size, V gene, CDR3 length, J gene, D gene, CDR3 DNA, CDR3 protein. D genes are given only for firm matches. Clone size appears in some rows only: once, few, many, or a class for an expanded clone.

>many|TRBV3-1|13|TRBJ2-5|NA
TGTGCCAGCAGCCAAGGGCTATCGGGGACCCAGTACTTC
CASSQGLSGTQYF
>medium-sized|TRBV7-2|16|TRBJ2-3|NA
TGTGCCAGCAGCCCTTCCGGGGTCTCGAGCACAGATACGCAGTATTTT
CASSPSGVSSTDTQYF
>NA|TRBV11-2|15|TRBJ2-2|NA
TGTGCCAGCAGCCATAGAGGACAAAACACCGGGGAGCTGTTTTTT
CASSHRGQNTGELFF
>NA|TRBV29-1|14|TRBJ2-3|TRBD2
TGCAGCGTTCGGTTTAGCGGGAGTTCGGATACGCAGTATTTT
CSVRFSGSSDTQYF
>few|TRBV18|14|TRBJ2-1|NA
TGTGCCAGCTCACCACCATCCGGGCTCCATGAGCAGTTCTTC
CASSPPSGLHEQFF
>few|TRBV7-9|15|TRBJ2-5|NA
TGTGCCAGCAGCGCCGGTTTTAAGACCCAAGAGACCCAGTACTTC
CASSAGFKTQETQYF
>few|TRBV11-2|13|TRBJ2-1|NA
TGTGCCAGCAGCTTGTCTAGGGCGGGTGAGCAGTTCTTC
CASSLSRAGEQFF
>NA|TRBV24-1|13|TRBJ2-5|NA
TGTGCCACCAGTGATCGCAGGGCTGAGACCCAGTACTTC
CATSDRRAETQYF
>NA|TRBV3-1|12|TRBJ1-5|NA
TGTGCCAGCAGCCAAGCGGGTCAGCCCCAGCATTTT
CASSQAGQPQHF
>many|TRBV3-1|14|TRBJ2-7|NA
TGTGCCAGCAGCCCTGGACACCGGGCAGGAGAGCAGTACTTC
CASSPGHRAGEQYF
>NA|TRBV5-4|14|TRBJ1-1|NA
TGTGCCAGCAGCTTACCGGGGATGAACACTGAAGCTTTCTTT
CASSLPGMNTEAFF
>many|TRBV7-8|12|TRBJ2-3|NA
TGTGCCAGCAGCCCTTTCACAGATACGCAGTATTTT
CASSPFTDTQYF
>NA|TRBV20-1|14|TRBJ1-1|NA
TGCAGTGCTCCCCACCTAGTGGGGGGCACTGAAGCTTTCTTT
CSAPHLVGGTEAFF
>once|TRBV18|15|TRBJ2-3|NA
TGTGTCAGCTCACCGGAGTCCGGGGGGCGAGATACGCAGTATTTT
CVSSPESGGRDTQYF
>many|TRBV10-3|14|TRBJ1-2|NA
TGTGCCATCAGGGAGACGTCTTTCGATTATGGCTACACCTTC
CAIRETSFDYGYTF
>NA|TRBV7-6|12|TRBJ2-3|NA
TGTGCCAGCAGCTTCAACACAGATACGCAGTATTTT
CASSFNTDTQYF
>few|TRBV7-2|17|TRBJ2-7|TRBD1
TGTGCCAGCAGCTTAAGGGCTCCGGGACAGGGGGCCAACGAGCAGTACTTC
CASSLRAPGQGANEQYF
>few|TRBV7-9|19|TRBJ2-5|TRBD2
TGTGCCAGCAGCTTAGTAGCGCGACTAGCGGGGGCCCTCCAAGAGACCCAGTACTTC
CASSLVARLAGALQETQYF
>few|TRBV28|15|TRBJ1-5|NA
TGTGCCAGCAGTTTCCCCGGACTTAGCAATCAGCCCCAGCATTTT
CASSFPGLSNQPQHF
>NA|TRBV29-1|14|TRBJ1-4|TRBD1
TGCAGCGGAAAGGGGGCCGCAACTAATGAAAAACTGTTTTTT
CSGKGAATNEKLFF
>NA|TRBV29-1|13|TRBJ1-1|NA
TGCAGCGTTGTAACGGATCACAGCACTGAGGCTTTCTTT
CSVVTDHSTEAFF
>few|TRBV28|15|TRBJ2-2|TRBD2
TGTGCCAGCTGTGGGGCTAGCGGGATGCGTGAGGAGCTGTTTTTT
CASCGASGMREELFF
>few|TRBV14|16|TRBJ2-3|NA
TGTGCCAGCAGCCAAGTTGATAGCGTCCGCACAGATACGCAGTATTTT
CASSQVDSVRTDTQYF
>NA|TRBV6-4|15|TRBJ1-1|NA
TGTGCCAGCAGTGACTCCTTCGCTTTTAGCTCTGAAGCTTTCTTT
CASSDSFAFSSEAFF
>few|TRBV11-2|13|TRBJ2-3|NA
TGTGCCAGCAGCTTAGGATCGGTAGGTGGGCAGTATTTT
CASSLGSVGGQYF
>few|TRBV7-9|15|TRBJ1-1|NA
TGTGCCAGCAGCACCAGGACAGTGATGAACACTGAAGCTTTCTTT
CASSTRTVMNTEAFF
>NA|TRBV9|12|TRBJ2-3|NA
TGTGCCAGCAGCGTAGCCGCAGATACGCAGTATTTT
CASSVAADTQYF
>many|TRBV25-1|14|TRBJ2-4|NA
TGTGCCAGCACCCGAATGTCTCCCAGGGACATTCAGTACTTC
CASTRMSPRDIQYF
>NA|TRBV18|14|TRBJ2-5|NA
TGTGCCAGCTCACCATTTGGCTCCGAAGAGACCCAGTACTTC
CASSPFGSEETQYF
>medium-sized|TRBV5-4|15|TRBJ2-1|NA
TGTGCCAGCAGCTCCGGGACTCCAGATTACAATGAGCAGTTCTTC
CASSSGTPDYNEQFF
>many|TRBV5-4|16|TRBJ1-1|NA
TGTGCCAGCAGCAGAAAAACAGGATCCGGGGACACTGAAGCTTTCTTT
CASSRKTGSGDTEAFF
>many|TRBV28|14|TRBJ2-1|NA
TGTGCCAGCAGTCAAGGGGGGCTGAGGGATGAGCAGTTCTTC
CASSQGGLRDEQFF
>few|TRBV29-1|13|TRBJ1-2|NA
TGCAGCGTAGCCAGGGGTTGGGGTTATGGCTACACCTTC
CSVARGWGYGYTF
>few|TRBV27|15|TRBJ1-5|NA
TGTGCCAGCAGGAACAGGTCCTATAGCAATCAGCCCCAGCATTTT
CASRNRSYSNQPQHF
>NA|TRBV13|15|TRBJ1-1|TRBD1
TGTGCCAGCAGCTTAAAAGACAGGGGGGCAGCTGAAGCTTTCTTT
CASSLKDRGAAEAFF
>NA|TRBV7-2|13|TRBJ2-7|NA
TGTGCCAGCAGCTTAGGATATCGGTACGAGCAGTACTTC
CASSLGYRYEQYF
>many|TRBV2|14|TRBJ2-1|NA
TGTGCCAGCAGCAGGCCTCTATCCTACAATGAGCAGTTCTTC
CASSRPLSYNEQFF
>many|TRBV19|17|TRBJ2-1|NA
TGTGCCACCACCGCGTCTCCCAGTGGATGGTCCTACAATGAGCAGTTCTTC
CATTASPSGWSYNEQFF
>few|TRBV6-2/TRBV6-3|12|TRBJ2-3|NA
TGTGCCAGCGCGGACCCCGCCGATACGCAGTATTTT
CASADPADTQYF
>few|TRBV4-1|15|TRBJ2-5|NA
TGCGCCAGCAGCCAGCGGCGGGCCGTCCAAGAGACCCAGTACTTC
CASSQRRAVQETQYF
>few|TRBV18|13|TRBJ1-5|NA
TGTGCCAGCTCACCAGGGGGCAATCAGCCCCAGCATTTT
CASSPGGNQPQHF
>few|TRBV6-5|12|TRBJ1-2|TRBD1
TGTGCCAGCAGTGGACAGGTCGGCGGCTACACCTTC
CASSGQVGGYTF
>few|TRBV5-1|14|TRBJ2-7|NA
TGCGCCAGCAGCTTGGTCGGGACCCTCTCGGAGCAGTACTTC
CASSLVGTLSEQYF
>many|TRBV12-3/TRBV12-4|16|TRBJ2-2|TRBD1
TGTGCCAGCAGTTCCGGGACAGGGGTGAACACCGGGGAGCTGTTTTTT
CASSSGTGVNTGELFF
>few|TRBV3-1|12|TRBJ1-1|NA
TGTGCCAGCGGCGGCCGTGGGGCTGAAGCTTTCTTT
CASGGRGAEAFF
>few|TRBV30|11|TRBJ2-7|NA
TGTGCCTGGAGAAGGGGTAACGAGCAGTACTTC
CAWRRGNEQYF
>NA|TRBV6-1|15|TRBJ1-1|TRBD1
TGTGCCAGCAGTGAACAGGGGGCGACGAACACTGAAGCTTTCTTT
CASSEQGATNTEAFF
>NA|TRBV27|15|TRBJ2-7|TRBD1
TGTGCCAGCAGTTTAAACAGGGACAGGGAAAACGAGCAGTACTTC
CASSLNRDRENEQYF
>few|TRBV6-6|15|TRBJ1-1|NA
TGTGCCAGCAGTTCAGAGCGTGTTATGAACACTGAAGCTTTCTTT
CASSSERVMNTEAFF
>many|TRBV6-1|18|TRBJ2-2|TRBD1
TGTGCCAGCAGACGAGGACAGGGGATGCTAATGAACACCGGGGAGCTGTTTTTT
CASRRGQGMLMNTGELFF
>NA|TRBV2|14|TRBJ2-1|NA
TGTGCCAGCAGTGGCCTTGGGGGAATCAATGAGCAGTTCTTC
CASSGLGGINEQFF
>many|TRBV6-2/TRBV6-3|16|TRBJ2-3|TRBD2
TGTGCCAGCAGCGAGGGACTAGCGGTGAAGGGAGATACGCAGTATTTT
CASSEGLAVKGDTQYF
>few|TRBV7-2|13|TRBJ1-1|NA
TGTGCCAGCAGCACGGGGCCGAACACTGAAGCTTTCTTT
CASSTGPNTEAFF
>NA|TRBV29-1|13|TRBJ2-1|TRBD2
TGCAGCGTTCTCGCTAGCGGGGGGAATGAGCAGTTCTTC
CSVLASGGNEQFF